This T cell receptor (beta chain) was obtained from a study of blood T cell repertoires in COVID-19. Whole-study context: Whether acute or convalescent, the COVID-19 samples came from the United States, Italy and Spain. PBMCs, B-cell-depleted T cells, or T cells were the source of the cDNA or gDNA that made up the material.

Authors' data handling: Counts of nucleated cells, estimated from reference gene primer amplification, were obtained. Only in-frame clones appear in the TCRdb table, and some are missing; sequencing was by immunoSEQ multiplex PCR. V and J calls and clone size come straight from that table; D and trimming were deduced from the DNA. The sample lists 100,000 to 150,000 clones; roughly 80% were seen once. The CDR3 covers 15 residues. Germline CDR1 is GTSNPN and CDR2 is SVGIG (reference sequence). Unmatched junction bases numbered 2, after V lost 2 bases and J lost 0 bases. This TCR came from a woman aged 45-65 years with acute or convalescent COVID-19. The source material was peripheral blood. The chain joins TRBV30 to TRBJ1-4; 8 nucleotides match TRBD1. CDR3 DNA: TGTGCCTGGAGTACACAGGGGGCAACTAATGAAAAACTGTTTTTT. This codes for CAWSTQGATNEKLFF.